This entry lists 7 T cell receptor beta chains sequenced from one sample in a study of identical twins. TCRdb ran MiXCR on the 5' RACE reads and lists one entry per CDR3 protein. The sample has about 690,000 distinct CDR3 sequences; around 6% are singletons. The sequencing sample was made of naive T cells sorted from blood. The receptors derive from a man aged 18 to 35 in good health.

This clonotype came up many times. The CDR3 sequence: CSVELLQGGNEQFF. CDR3 sequence (DNA): TGCAGCGTTGAACTCCTTCAAGGCGGCAATGAGCAGTTCTTC. The V and J genes are TRBV29-1 and TRBJ2-1; D unresolved. Between the trimmed V and J ends, which lost 2 bases and 6 bases, there was a span of 14 bases. The length of the CDR3 is 14 residues. Germline V CDR1 and CDR2: SQVTM, ANQGSEA.

This clonotype was seen a handful of times. This chain uses TRBV18 with TRBJ1-6; the D is unclear. The ends were cut back, 6 bases at V and 7 bases at J, with 13 bases in the middle. This CDR3 is 14 amino acids long. Germline V gene sequence: CDR1 KGHSH, CDR2 LQKENI. In nucleotides, the CDR3 is TGTGCCAGCTCCCCCAAGGAGCGAAATTCACCCCTCCACTTT. Translated, it gives CASSPKERNSPLHF.

The chain is built from TRBV5-1 and TRBJ2-7, with D possibly matching TRBD1 (5 bases). V was cut by 3 bases and J by 5 bases, with 12 bases left in between. This CDR3 contains 13 residues. Germline V gene sequence: CDR1 SGHRS, CDR2 YFSETQ. Here the CDR3 DNA reads TGCGCCAGCAGCTCCCCCAGGGTACACGAGCAGTACGTC. This sequence encodes CASSSPRVHEQYV.

This clonotype has only a few counts. The rearrangement joins TRBV6-2 or TRBV6-3 to TRBJ2-1; TRBD2 is a possible D gene (6 bases). Trimming took 5 bases from V and 4 from J, leaving 18 bases between them. CDR1 and CDR2 (germline): MNHEY, SVGEGT. The CDR3 is 16 residues long. The CDR3 sequence: CASSRRLEVLYNEQFF. The CDR3, as DNA: TGTGCCAGCAGTAGGAGACTAGAGGTGTTATACAATGAGCAGTTCTTC.

This clonotype was counted at least ten times. The chain combines TRBV12-3 or TRBV12-4 with TRBJ1-2, with 7 bases fitting TRBD1. V lost 6 bases to trimming and J lost 4 bases; unmatched junction nucleotides: 11. The CDR3 runs 15 residues. CDR3 in amino acids: CASSLRDSQLYGYTF. CDR3 DNA sequence: TGTGCCAGCAGCCTCCGGGACAGCCAGCTCTATGGCTACACCTTC.

This clonotype was observed many times. The CDR3: CASSLYSTGYEQYF. The DNA for the CDR3 is TGTGCCAGCAGCTTATACTCGACCGGCTACGAGCAGTACTTC. The rearrangement uses TRBV7-2 and TRBJ2-7, with D uncertain. V was trimmed by 2 bases and J by 3 bases, leaving 11 bases between them. CDR1 is SGHTA and CDR2 is FQGNSA in the germline V gene. CDR3 length: 14 residues. The variable domain in full, completed from reference TRBV7-2 and TRBJ2-7, reads GAGVSQSPSNKVTEKGKDVELRCDPISGHTALYWYRQSLGQGLEFLIYFQGNSAPDKSGLPSDRFSAERTGGSVSTLTIQRTQQEDSAVYLCASSLYSTGYEQYFGPGTRLTVT.

V gene TRBV20-1 combines with J gene TRBJ2-1; D possibly matches TRBD1 or TRBD2 (5 bases each). Per germline, CDR1 DFQATT and CDR2 SNEGSKA (reference sequence). The CDR3 has 15 residues. Trimming cost V 2 bases and J 4 bases, with 15 bases left between them. The CDR3 spells CSARRGALQYNEQFF. The CDR3 DNA reads TGCAGTGCTAGAAGAGGGGCCCTTCAATACAATGAGCAGTTCTTC.